A selection of T cell receptor beta chains follows, all from one sample in a study of radiotherapy plus CTLA-4 blockade in lung cancer. Clones were sequenced by immunoSEQ multiplex PCR, and TCRdb holds only the in-frame ones, with some missing. The profile covers roughly 100,000 clones, with 85% to 90% appearing a single time and less than 2.5% taken by the ten largest. This sample comprised peripheral blood, obtained from a patient treated with radiotherapy plus ipilimumab. The receptor source for this set is a human donor with non-small cell lung cancer that progressed on radiotherapy plus ipilimumab. Some clones in this sample may be carry-over from other donors' samples. Each CDR3 is given with its conserved first and last residue. D genes are given only for firm matches. Expanded clones are given a class, and other clones once, few, many or no size at all.

clone size,J gene,D gene,V gene,CDR3 DNA,CDR3 protein
-,TRBJ1-2,TRBD1,TRBV14,TGTGCCCTCCGAGGGGTGAGAGCGGGACAGGGGATGAATGGGTATGGCTACACCTTC,CALRGVRAGQGMNGYGYTF
-,TRBJ2-7,-,TRBV4-1,TGCGCCAGCAGCCAAACTCTCCCGGGGGCCTACGAGCAGTACTTC,CASSQTLPGAYEQYF
-,TRBJ2-5,-,TRBV10-3,TGTGCCATCAGTGAGTCGTGGGCGCAAGAGACCCAGTACTTC,CAISESWAQETQYF
few,TRBJ2-5,TRBD1,TRBV7-8,TGTGCCAGCAGCTCGGACAGGGGAGAGACCCAGTACTTC,CASSSDRGETQYF
-,TRBJ2-5,-,TRBV7-2,TGTGCCAGCAGCTCCGGACGGGGTCGGGAGACCCAGTACTTC,CASSSGRGRETQYF
-,TRBJ2-5,-,TRBV4-1,TGCGCCAGCAGCCAAGGCAACGGGCGACAAGAGACCCAGTACTTC,CASSQGNGRQETQYF
-,TRBJ1-2,-,TRBV6-5,TGTGCCAGCAGTTACTCGTTACAGGGAATCTATGGCTACACCTTC,CASSYSLQGIYGYTF
few,TRBJ1-4,-,TRBV4-1,TGCGCCAGCAGCCAACCCGTTTCGCGTACTGACCGGCACCTTAATGAAAAACTGTTTTTT,CASSQPVSRTDRHLNEKLFF
-,TRBJ1-2,-,TRBV6-1,TGTGCCATCTTGACCTATGGCTACACCTTC,CAILTYGYTF
-,TRBJ2-1,TRBD2,TRBV11-2,TGTGCCAGCAGCCGCGGGGGGCAGCAGAATGAGCAGTTCTTC,CASSRGGQQNEQFF
-,TRBJ1-1,TRBD1,TRBV18,TGTGCCAGCTCACCACTGGGACAGGGTGAAGCTTTCTTT,CASSPLGQGEAFF
-,TRBJ1-5,-,TRBV10-3,TGTGCCATCAGTGGGGCTTTCGACAGCAATCAGCCCCAGCATTTT,CAISGAFDSNQPQHF
few,TRBJ1-1,TRBD1,TRBV2,TGTGCCAGCACCCTGACAGGGCTCACTGAAGCTTTCTTT,CASTLTGLTEAFF
-,TRBJ2-1,TRBD2,TRBV6-1,TGTGCCATTAAATGGCGGGGGGGCCCCAATGAGCAGTTCTTC,CAIKWRGGPNEQFF
-,TRBJ1-4,TRBD1,TRBV18,TGTGCCAGCCTCGAGGACAGGACAAATGAAAAACTGTTTTTT,CASLEDRTNEKLFF
-,TRBJ2-2,-,TRBV2,TGTGCCAGCAGGCCGCAGGGCACCGGGGAGCTGTTTTTT,CASRPQGTGELFF
-,TRBJ1-5,-,TRBV5-6,TGTGCCAGCAGCGCCACGGAGTATAGCAATCAGCCCCAGCATTTT,CASSATEYSNQPQHF
-,TRBJ2-4,-,TRBV6-1,TGTGCCAGCGAGCAAAATAAAAAAAACATTCAGTACTTC,CASEQNKKNIQYF
-,TRBJ1-2,-,TRBV30,TGTGCCTGGAGCCGCACCAATTTACTCGAGACTAGATTC,CAWSRTNLLETRF
-,TRBJ1-2,-,TRBV5-4,TGTGCCAGCAGCTTGATGGGCTATGGCTACACCTTC,CASSLMGYGYTF
once,TRBJ1-2,TRBD1,TRBV6-9,TGTGCCACAGGGGGCCGGTATGGCTACACCTTC,CATGGRYGYTF
-,TRBJ1-1,-,TRBV7-8,TGTGCCAGCAGCTTAGTATGGCAGGCGAACACTGAAGCTTTCTTT,CASSLVWQANTEAFF
-,TRBJ2-1,TRBD1,TRBV11-2,TGTGCCAGCAGCTTAGGACAGGGAGTAATCAGGGAGCAGTTCTTC,CASSLGQGVIREQFF